This TCR beta chain originates from a study of blood T cell repertoires in COVID-19. The overall study: Researchers got acute and convalescent COVID-19 samples from the United States, Italy and Spain.

This clone was found many times. This CDR3 comprises 15 residues. Trimming removed 5 bases from V and 4 bases from J; junction bases left unmatched: 7. Germline assignment: CDR1 LNHDA and CDR2 SQIVND (reference sequence). Some clones are missing from TCRdb's copy, which holds only in-frame ones; the method was immunoSEQ multiplex PCR. There are approximately 160,000 clones in the sample; under 90% occur only once, and around 7.9% lies in the top ten. The TCR originated in a man aged 45-65 years who had recovered from COVID-19. V is TRBV19 and J is TRBJ1-5, with 8 bases aligning to TRBD1. The sample consisted of PBMCs or T cells enriched from blood (not recorded which). CDR3 sequence: CASSAQTGDNQPQHF. The CDR3 DNA follows: TGTGCCAGTAGTGCCCAGACAGGGGATAATCAGCCCCAGCATTTT.